This T cell receptor beta chain was recorded in a study of T-cell memory formation after mild COVID-19. From the 5' RACE reads, TCRdb called clonotypes with MiXCR, one entry per CDR3 protein. The table includes 150,000 to 200,000 distinct CDR3 sequences, around a tenth detected once. Input material: PBMCs or a T cell subset sorted from them (not recorded which). This TCR derives from a man aged 18 to 30 who had mild COVID-19 (a few samples of this study predate the infection). Cell type and time point are not known.

The CDR3, as DNA: TGCGCCAGCAGTGGGGACAGGGATTCCTACGAGCAGTACTTC. It codes for CASSGDRDSYEQYF. This chain uses TRBV10-2 with TRBJ2-7; TRBD1 aligns across 9 bases. The CDR3 is made up of 14 amino acids. CDR1 WSHSY and CDR2 SAAADI come from the germline V gene. V trimming: 4 bases; J trimming: 1 base; junction bases outside the gene matches: 2.